This is a list of T cell receptor beta chains from one sample in a study of cytomegalovirus exposure and HLA in healthy donors. Method: immunoSEQ multiplex PCR; TCRdb's copy keeps in-frame clones and lacks some. The sample consists of 90,000 to 110,000 clones, 60% to 85% of them appearing once. The sequencing input was PBMCs. Source of these receptors: a middle-aged man in good health and CMV-seronegative. CDR3s include the opening cysteine and the closing phenylalanine or tryptophan. D genes are given only for firm matches. Rows give clone size only sometimes, using once, few, many, or a class for an expanded clone.

v_gene	abundance	j_gene	d_gene	len	CDR3nt	CDR3aa
TRBV27	-	TRBJ2-7	TRBD2	15	TGTGCCAGCAGTTCCCTTCAGCTAGCGGCCGCCGAGCAGTACTTC	CASSSLQLAAAEQYF
TRBV11-2	-	TRBJ1-1	TRBD1	17	TGTGCCAGCAGCTCTCCGCGACAGGGGGGGCCGAACACTGAAGCTTTCTTT	CASSSPRQGGPNTEAFF
TRBV19	-	TRBJ1-5	-	18	TGTGCCAGTAGTATAATTCAGGGTACTCCCTATGTCGGTCAGCCCCAGCATTTT	CASSIIQGTPYVGQPQHF
TRBV4-1	once	TRBJ2-7	TRBD1	19	TGCGCCAGCAGCCAAGCCGGACAGGGGAATACCCTAGGAGCCTACGAGCAGTACTTC	CASSQAGQGNTLGAYEQYF
TRBV6-1	-	TRBJ2-3	-	14	TGTGCCAGCACGGCTAGCTGGAGCACAGATACGCAGTATTTT	CASTASWSTDTQYF
TRBV7-3	-	TRBJ2-1	-	14	TGTGCCAGCAGCTTAAGTCTCCAGGGAACGGAGCAGTTCTTC	CASSLSLQGTEQFF
TRBV7-9	-	TRBJ2-1	-	13	TGTGCCAGCAGCTTAGGCAGGGCCTATGAGCAGTTCTTC	CASSLGRAYEQFF
TRBV9	-	TRBJ2-2	-	17	TGTGCCAGCAGCGTATACTCAGGGGGGTCTTACACCGGGGAGCTGTTTTTT	CASSVYSGGSYTGELFF
TRBV10-2	-	TRBJ2-3	-	14	TGCGCCAGCAATGGGGCCTCCCCCAGCGATACGCAGTATTTT	CASNGASPSDTQYF
TRBV6-4	few	TRBJ2-2	-	14	TGTGCCAGCAGTGACTCGACTAACACCGGGGAGCTGTTTTTT	CASSDSTNTGELFF
TRBV11-3	-	TRBJ1-4	TRBD1	15	TGTGCCAGCAGCTACCGACAGGGGCCGAATGAAAAACTGTTTTTT	CASSYRQGPNEKLFF
TRBV5-4	-	TRBJ2-7	TRBD2	16	TGTGCCAGCAGCTCAGGACGGGGGGGGTCCCAGTACGAGCAGTACTTC	CASSSGRGGSQYEQYF
TRBV7-8	-	TRBJ2-7	TRBD2	14	TGTGCCAGCAGCGCGACTAGCGAACACGCCGAGCAGTACTTC	CASSATSEHAEQYF
TRBV5-3	few	TRBJ1-3	-	12	TGTGCCAGAAGTCGCACAGGGAACACCATATATTTT	CARSRTGNTIYF
TRBV19	-	TRBJ2-2	-	14	TGTGCCAGTAGTGCCAGGGGACGCACCGGGGAGCTGTTTTTT	CASSARGRTGELFF
TRBV18	few	TRBJ2-7	TRBD1	14	TGTGCCAGCTCCCTCGACAGGGTACGCGGAGAGCAGTACTTC	CASSLDRVRGEQYF
TRBV6-4	-	TRBJ2-1	TRBD2	15	TGTGCCAGCAGTGACGTAGCGGGAGTCTCTAATGAGCAGTTCTTC	CASSDVAGVSNEQFF
TRBV30	once	TRBJ2-5	-	13	TGTGCCTGGAGTGTTCGTGTCAGGGAGACCCAGTACTTC	CAWSVRVRETQYF
TRBV11-3	-	TRBJ2-7	-	16	TGTGCCAGCAGCTTCCCAGAGGGGGTAGACTCCTACGAGCAGTACTTC	CASSFPEGVDSYEQYF
TRBV4-1	-	TRBJ1-6	-	16	TGCGCCAGCAGCCAAGTAGGGGCAGGGGTGAAATCACCCCTCCACTTT	CASSQVGAGVKSPLHF
TRBV7-6	-	TRBJ2-7	-	13	TGTGCCAGCAGCCCGGAGGTCGCTTACGAGCAGTACTTC	CASSPEVAYEQYF
TRBV11-2	-	TRBJ2-1	-	15	TGTGCCAGCAGCCCCCGGCGGTCGGTTCGCAATGAGCAGTTCTTC	CASSPRRSVRNEQFF
TRBV11-2	-	TRBJ2-7	TRBD2	14	TGTGCCAGCAGCTTAGGCAGCGGGAGGTTTGAGCAGTACTTC	CASSLGSGRFEQYF
TRBV18	-	TRBJ2-5	-	14	TGTGCCAGCTCAGCAGGGCCCTCCGGAGAGACCCAGTACTTC	CASSAGPSGETQYF
TRBV7-8	few	TRBJ2-1	TRBD2	17	TGTGCCAGCAGCCTTCTACCCGGGACTAGCGGAGATAATGAGCAGTTCTTC	CASSLLPGTSGDNEQFF
TRBV5-1	-	TRBJ2-5	-	16	TGCGCCAGCAGCTTGGGGCGGCGCCTTAGGGGCGAGACCCAGTACTTC	CASSLGRRLRGETQYF
TRBV29-1	once	TRBJ1-2	-	12	TGCAGCGTTGAAGATGTAGGGGCCGGCTACACCTTC	CSVEDVGAGYTF
TRBV9	-	TRBJ1-4	-	17	TGTGCCAGCAGCGCCTGGGGGGGGGCTGCAACTAATGAAAAACTGTTTTTT	CASSAWGGAATNEKLFF
TRBV6-4	once	TRBJ2-3	-	13	TGTGCCAGCAGTGACTCGATAGCAGATACGCAGTATTTT	CASSDSIADTQYF
TRBV5-1	-	TRBJ2-2	TRBD1	15	TGCGCCAGCAGCCCGCGGACAGGGGACACCGGGGAGCTGTTTTTT	CASSPRTGDTGELFF
TRBV5-1	-	TRBJ2-7	TRBD1	15	TGCGCCAGCAGCGTGGCTACAGGGGCCTCCTACGAGCAGTACTTC	CASSVATGASYEQYF
TRBV6-1	-	TRBJ1-5	TRBD1	13	TGTGCCAGCAGGGGACAGGGTTCTCAGCCCCAGCATTTT	CASRGQGSQPQHF
TRBV10-3	-	TRBJ2-1	-	14	TGTGCCATTCGGACAGAAAACTCCTACAATGAGCAGTTCTTC	CAIRTENSYNEQFF
TRBV27	-	TRBJ1-2	-	15	TGTGCCAGCAGTTTAGGGGGCCTTGCTGGCTATGGCTACACCTTC	CASSLGGLAGYGYTF
TRBV2	-	TRBJ1-6	-	12	TGTGCCAGCAGTCCCGCGGTTTCACCCCTCCACTTT	CASSPAVSPLHF
TRBV27	few	TRBJ2-5	-	14	TGTGCCAGCAGTCGATTTAATGTCGGGGAGACCCAGTACTTC	CASSRFNVGETQYF
TRBV6-6	-	TRBJ2-7	-	15	TGTGCCAGCAGTCAGATGACAGGACGGACCTACGAGCAGTACTTC	CASSQMTGRTYEQYF
TRBV27	-	TRBJ2-7	TRBD2	15	TGTGCCAGCAACTCGACGGCTAGCGGGGCCTACGAGCAGTACTTC	CASNSTASGAYEQYF
TRBV4-2	-	TRBJ2-3	-	16	TGTGCCAGCAGCCAAGGTCGGGGTTCGACCACAGATACGCAGTATTTT	CASSQGRGSTTDTQYF
TRBV5-4	-	TRBJ2-7	-	11	TGTGCCAGCAGCTTGGTATACGAGCAGTACTTC	CASSLVYEQYF
TRBV7-6	-	TRBJ2-7	TRBD2	16	TGTGCCAGCAGCCCGGGACTAGCGGGAGGGCCGCGCGAGCAGTACTTC	CASSPGLAGGPREQYF
TRBV4-3	-	TRBJ1-3	-	17	TGCGCCAGCAGCCAAGAGCTCTCCAGGGGCTCTGGAAACACCATATATTTT	CASSQELSRGSGNTIYF